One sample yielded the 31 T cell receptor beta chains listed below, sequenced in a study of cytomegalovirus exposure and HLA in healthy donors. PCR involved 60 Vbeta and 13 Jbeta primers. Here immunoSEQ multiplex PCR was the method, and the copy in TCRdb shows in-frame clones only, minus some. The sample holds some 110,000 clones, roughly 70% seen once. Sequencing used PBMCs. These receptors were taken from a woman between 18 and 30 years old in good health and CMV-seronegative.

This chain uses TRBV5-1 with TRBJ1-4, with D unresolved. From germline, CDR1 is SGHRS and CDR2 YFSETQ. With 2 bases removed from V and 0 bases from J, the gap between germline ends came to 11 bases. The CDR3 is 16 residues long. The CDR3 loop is CASSLDTPATNEKLFF. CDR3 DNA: TGCGCCAGCAGCTTAGACACACCTGCAACTAATGAAAAACTGTTTTTT.

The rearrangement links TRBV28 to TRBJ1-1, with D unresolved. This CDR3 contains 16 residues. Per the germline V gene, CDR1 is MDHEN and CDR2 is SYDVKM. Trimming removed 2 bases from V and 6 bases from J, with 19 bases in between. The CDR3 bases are TGTGCCAGCAGTTTACCCCAGACCCTGGGCTACCCTGAAGCTTTCTTT. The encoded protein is CASSLPQTLGYPEAFF.

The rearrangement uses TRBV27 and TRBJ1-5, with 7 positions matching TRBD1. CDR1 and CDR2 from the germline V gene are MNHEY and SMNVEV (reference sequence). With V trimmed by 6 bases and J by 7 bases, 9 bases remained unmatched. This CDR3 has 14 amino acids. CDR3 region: CASSSGGGGQPQHF. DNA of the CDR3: TGTGCCAGCAGCTCAGGGGGTGGGGGACAGCCCCAGCATTTT.

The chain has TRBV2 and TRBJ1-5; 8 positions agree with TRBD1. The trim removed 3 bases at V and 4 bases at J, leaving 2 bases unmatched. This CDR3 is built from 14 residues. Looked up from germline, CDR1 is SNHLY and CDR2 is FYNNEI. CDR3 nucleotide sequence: TGTGCCAGCAGTGAGGGACAGGATAATCAGCCCCAGCATTTT. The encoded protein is CASSEGQDNQPQHF.

The CDR3 loop is CALPGQGVASPLHF. CDR3 bases: TGTGCCCTCCCGGGACAGGGGGTCGCTTCACCCCTCCACTTT. The rearrangement joins TRBV30 to TRBJ1-6, with 11 bases identical to TRBD1. This CDR3 contains 14 residues. Germline V gene sequence: CDR1 GTSNPN, CDR2 SVGIG (reference sequence). Trimming at V came to 8 bases and at J to 9 bases, leaving 9 bases not matched to a gene.

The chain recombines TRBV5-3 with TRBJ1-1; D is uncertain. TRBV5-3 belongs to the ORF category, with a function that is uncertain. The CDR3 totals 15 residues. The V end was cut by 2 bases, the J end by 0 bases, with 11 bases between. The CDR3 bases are TGTGCCAGAAGCTTCGAGGAGGGCATGAACACTGAAGCTTTCTTT. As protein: CARSFEEGMNTEAFF.

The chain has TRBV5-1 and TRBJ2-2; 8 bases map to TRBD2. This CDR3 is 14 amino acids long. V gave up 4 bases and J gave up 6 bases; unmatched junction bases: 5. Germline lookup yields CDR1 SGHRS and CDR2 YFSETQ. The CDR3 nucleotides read TGCGCCAGCAGCCCCCCGACTAGCGCCGGGGAGCTGTTTTTT. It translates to CASSPPTSAGELFF.

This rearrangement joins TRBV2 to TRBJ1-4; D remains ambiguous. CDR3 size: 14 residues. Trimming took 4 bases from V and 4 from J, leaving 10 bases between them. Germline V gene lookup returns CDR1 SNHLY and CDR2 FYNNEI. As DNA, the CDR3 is TGTGCCAGCAGTGTGGGAGGGCTTAATGAAAAACTGTTTTTT. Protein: CASSVGGLNEKLFF.

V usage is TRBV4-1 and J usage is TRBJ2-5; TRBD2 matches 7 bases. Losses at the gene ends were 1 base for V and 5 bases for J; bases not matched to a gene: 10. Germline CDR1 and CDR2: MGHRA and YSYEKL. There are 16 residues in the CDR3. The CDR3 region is CASSQGTQGGRETQYF. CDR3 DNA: TGCGCCAGCAGCCAAGGAACTCAGGGAGGGCGGGAGACCCAGTACTTC.

The CDR3 DNA sequence: TGCGCCAGCCCCCCTCAACCAAGCGGGGGCCATTCCACAGATACGCAGTATTTT. This gives the protein CASPPQPSGGHSTDTQYF. This sequence joins TRBV10-2 and TRBJ2-3; the match to TRBD2 covers 8 bases. J was trimmed by 2 bases and V by 8 bases; bases with no gene match: 18. This CDR3 has 18 amino acids. CDR1 is WSHSY and CDR2 is SAAADI in the germline V gene.

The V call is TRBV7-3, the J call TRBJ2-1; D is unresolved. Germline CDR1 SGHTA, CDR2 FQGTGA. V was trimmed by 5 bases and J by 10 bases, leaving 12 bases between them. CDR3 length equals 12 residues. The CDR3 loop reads CASSPNAREQFF. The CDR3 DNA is TGTGCCAGCAGCCCTAACGCACGGGAGCAGTTCTTC.

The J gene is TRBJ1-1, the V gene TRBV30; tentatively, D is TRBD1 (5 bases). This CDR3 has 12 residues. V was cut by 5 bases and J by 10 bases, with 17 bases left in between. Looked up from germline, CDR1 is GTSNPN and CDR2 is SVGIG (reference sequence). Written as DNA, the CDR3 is TGTGCCTGGCGGCAGGGCGTCCTGAGAGCTTTCTTT. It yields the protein CAWRQGVLRAFF.

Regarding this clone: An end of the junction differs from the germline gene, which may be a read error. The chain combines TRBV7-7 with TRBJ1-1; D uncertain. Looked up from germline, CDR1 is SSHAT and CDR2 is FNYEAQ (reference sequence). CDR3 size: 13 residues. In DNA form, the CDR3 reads TGTGCTAGCAGTGCTCACATGAACACTGAAGCTTTCTTT. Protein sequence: CASSAHMNTEAFF.

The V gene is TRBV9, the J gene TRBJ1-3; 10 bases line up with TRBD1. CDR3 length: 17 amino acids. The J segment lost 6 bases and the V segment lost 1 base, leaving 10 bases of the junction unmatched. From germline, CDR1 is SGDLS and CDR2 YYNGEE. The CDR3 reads CASSVRAGTGAVNTIYF. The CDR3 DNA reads TGTGCCAGCAGCGTAAGAGCGGGGACAGGGGCGGTAAACACCATATATTTT.

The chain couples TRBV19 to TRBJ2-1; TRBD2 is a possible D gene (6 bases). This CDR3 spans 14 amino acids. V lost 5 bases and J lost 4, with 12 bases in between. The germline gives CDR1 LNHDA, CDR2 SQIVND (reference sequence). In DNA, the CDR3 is TGTGCCAGTAGTCCCGGGGGAACTTACAATGAGCAGTTCTTC. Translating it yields CASSPGGTYNEQFF. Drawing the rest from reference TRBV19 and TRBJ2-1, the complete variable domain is DGGITQSPKYLFRKEGQNVTLSCEQNLNHDAMYWYRQDPGQGLRLIYYSQIVNDFQKGDIAEGYSVSREKKESFPLTVTSAQKNPTAFYLCASSPGGTYNEQFFGPGTRLTVL.

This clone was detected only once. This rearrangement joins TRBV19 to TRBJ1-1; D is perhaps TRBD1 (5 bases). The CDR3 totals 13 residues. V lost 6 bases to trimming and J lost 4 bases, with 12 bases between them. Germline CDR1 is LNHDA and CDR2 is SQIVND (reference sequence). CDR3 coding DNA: TGTGCCAGTAGACCCCGACAGAGCACTGAAGCTTTCTTT. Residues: CASRPRQSTEAFF.

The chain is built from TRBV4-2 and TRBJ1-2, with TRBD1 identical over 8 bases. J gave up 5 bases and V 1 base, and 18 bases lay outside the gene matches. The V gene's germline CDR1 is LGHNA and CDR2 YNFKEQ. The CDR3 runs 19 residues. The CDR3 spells CASSQGDRLEREQKYGYTF. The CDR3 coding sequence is TGTGCCAGCAGCCAAGGGGACAGGTTGGAGAGGGAACAGAAGTATGGCTACACCTTC.

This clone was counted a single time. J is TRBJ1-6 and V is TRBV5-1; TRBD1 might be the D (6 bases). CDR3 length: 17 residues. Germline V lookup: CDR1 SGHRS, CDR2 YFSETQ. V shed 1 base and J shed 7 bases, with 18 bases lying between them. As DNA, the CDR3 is TGCGCCAGCAGCTTGTCAACCGGCACAGGGCTCAATTCACCCCTCCACTTT. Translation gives CASSLSTGTGLNSPLHF.

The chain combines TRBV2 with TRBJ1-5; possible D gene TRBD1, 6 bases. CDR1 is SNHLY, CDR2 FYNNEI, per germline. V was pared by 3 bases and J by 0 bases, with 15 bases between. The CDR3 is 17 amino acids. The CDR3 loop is CASSEGRGGFSNQPQHF. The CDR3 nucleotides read TGTGCCAGCAGTGAGGGCAGGGGTGGGTTTAGCAATCAGCCCCAGCATTTT. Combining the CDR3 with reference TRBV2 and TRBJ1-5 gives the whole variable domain EPEVTQTPSHQVTQMGQEVILRCVPISNHLYFYWYRQILGQKVEFLVSFYNNEISEKSEIFDDQFSVERPDGSNFTLKIRSTKLEDSAMYFCASSEGRGGFSNQPQHFGDGTRLSIL.

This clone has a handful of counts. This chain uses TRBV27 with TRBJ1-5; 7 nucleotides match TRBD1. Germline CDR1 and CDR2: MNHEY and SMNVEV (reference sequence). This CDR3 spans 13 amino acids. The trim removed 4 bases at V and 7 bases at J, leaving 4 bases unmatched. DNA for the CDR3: TGTGCCAGCAGTTCCACAGGGGCCCAGCCCCAGCATTTT. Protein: CASSSTGAQPQHF.

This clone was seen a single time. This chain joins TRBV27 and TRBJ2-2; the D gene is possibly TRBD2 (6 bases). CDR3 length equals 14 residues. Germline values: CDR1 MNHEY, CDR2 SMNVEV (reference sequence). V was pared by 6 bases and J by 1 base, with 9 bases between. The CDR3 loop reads CASSWRGNTGELFF. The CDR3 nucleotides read TGTGCCAGCAGCTGGAGGGGGAACACCGGGGAGCTGTTTTTT.

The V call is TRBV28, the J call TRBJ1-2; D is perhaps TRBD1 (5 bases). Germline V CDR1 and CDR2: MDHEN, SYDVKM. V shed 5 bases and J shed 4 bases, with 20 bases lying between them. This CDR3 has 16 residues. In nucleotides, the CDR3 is TGTGCCAGCAGTCCCAACCCAAGACAGTTTCTCTATGGCTACACCTTC. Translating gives CASSPNPRQFLYGYTF.

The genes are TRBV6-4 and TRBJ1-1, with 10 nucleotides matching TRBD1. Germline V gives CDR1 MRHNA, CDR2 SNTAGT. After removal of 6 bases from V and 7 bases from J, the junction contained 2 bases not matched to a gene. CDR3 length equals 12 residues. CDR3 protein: CASSGQGGEAFF. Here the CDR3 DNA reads TGTGCCAGCAGCGGACAGGGGGGTGAAGCTTTCTTT.

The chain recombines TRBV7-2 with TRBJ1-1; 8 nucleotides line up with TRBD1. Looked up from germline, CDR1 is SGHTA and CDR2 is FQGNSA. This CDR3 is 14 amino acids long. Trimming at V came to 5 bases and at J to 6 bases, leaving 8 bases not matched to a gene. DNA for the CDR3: TGTGCCAGCAGCCCTCGAGGACAGGGCCCTGAAGCTTTCTTT. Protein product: CASSPRGQGPEAFF.

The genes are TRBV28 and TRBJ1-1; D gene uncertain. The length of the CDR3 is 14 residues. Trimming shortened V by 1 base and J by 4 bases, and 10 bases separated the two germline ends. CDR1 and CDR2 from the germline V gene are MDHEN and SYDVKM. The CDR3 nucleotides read TGTGCCAGCAGTTTATCGGCCCGGGGCACTGAAGCTTTCTTT. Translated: CASSLSARGTEAFF.

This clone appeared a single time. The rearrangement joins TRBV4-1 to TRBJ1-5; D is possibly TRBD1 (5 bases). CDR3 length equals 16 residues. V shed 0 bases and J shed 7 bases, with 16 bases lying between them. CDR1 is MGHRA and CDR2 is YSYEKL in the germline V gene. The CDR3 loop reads CASSQEAWGLSQPQHF. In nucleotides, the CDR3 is TGCGCCAGCAGCCAAGAGGCCTGGGGCCTAAGCCAGCCCCAGCATTTT.

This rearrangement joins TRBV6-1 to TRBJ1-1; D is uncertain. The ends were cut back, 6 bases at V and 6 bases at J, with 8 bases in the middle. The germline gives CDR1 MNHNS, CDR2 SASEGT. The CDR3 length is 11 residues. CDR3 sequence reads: CASSLFAEAFF. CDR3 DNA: TGTGCCAGCAGCCTGTTCGCTGAAGCTTTCTTT.

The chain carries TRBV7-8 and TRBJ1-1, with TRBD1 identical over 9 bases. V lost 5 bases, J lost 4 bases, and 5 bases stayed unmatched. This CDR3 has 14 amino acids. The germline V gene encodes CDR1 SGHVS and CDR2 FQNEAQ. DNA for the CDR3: TGTGCCAGCAGCAAACAGGGGGCGGGCACTGAAGCTTTCTTT. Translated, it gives CASSKQGAGTEAFF.

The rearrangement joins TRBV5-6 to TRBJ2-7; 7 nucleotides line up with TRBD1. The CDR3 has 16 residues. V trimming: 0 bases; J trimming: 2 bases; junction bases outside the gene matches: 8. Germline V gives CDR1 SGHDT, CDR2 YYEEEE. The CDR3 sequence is CASSLDGQGVPYEQYF. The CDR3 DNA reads TGTGCCAGCAGCTTGGATGGGCAGGGGGTCCCCTACGAGCAGTACTTC.

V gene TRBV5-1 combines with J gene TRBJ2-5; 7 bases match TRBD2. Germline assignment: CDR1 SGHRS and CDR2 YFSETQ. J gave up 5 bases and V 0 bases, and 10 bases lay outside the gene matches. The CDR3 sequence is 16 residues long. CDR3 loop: CASSLGLVAGSETQYF. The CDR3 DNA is TGCGCCAGCAGCTTGGGGTTAGTAGCGGGTAGCGAGACCCAGTACTTC.

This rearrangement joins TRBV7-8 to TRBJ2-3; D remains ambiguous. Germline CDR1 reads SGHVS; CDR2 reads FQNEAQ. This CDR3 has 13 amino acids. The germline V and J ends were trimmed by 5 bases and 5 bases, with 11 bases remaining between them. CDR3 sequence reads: CASSPDSGDTQYF. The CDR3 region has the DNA TGTGCCAGCAGCCCAGATTCGGGAGATACGCAGTATTTT.